The next 18 T cell receptor beta chains were all read from a single sample in a study of immune heterogeneity within non-small cell lung tumors. Template was bulk tumor genomic DNA, 450 to 750 ng per sample. Biopsies that were spaced far apart were taken, several per primary tumor, during surgery. The cohort was untreated, with newly diagnosed non-small cell lung cancer undergoing curative surgery. For the TCR beta CDR3, multiplex PCR with 32 V and 13 J primers performed the amplification. TCRdb re-called the multiplex PCR reads with MiXCR, one entry per CDR3 protein. The sample includes fewer than 5,500 distinct CDR3 sequences, roughly 24% of them seen just once. The sequencing sample was made of lung tumor tissue. Receptor source: a man aged 55 to 69 with non-small cell lung cancer.

The CDR3 DNA reads TGTGCCAGCAGTTACGGGACGGGAGGGGCCGTGGAGCAGTTCTTC. Translating gives CASSYGTGGAVEQFF. The V and J genes are TRBV6-2 or TRBV6-3 and TRBJ2-1, with 8 bases lining up with TRBD2. Germline CDR1 reads MNHEY; CDR2 reads SVGEGT. The CDR3 is 15 residues long. Trimming cost V 2 bases and J 10 bases; bases outside gene matches: 10.

This clonotype turned up a few times. This chain uses TRBV3-1 with TRBJ1-1; D gene uncertain. The CDR3 consists of 15 residues. Germline V lookup: CDR1 LGHDT, CDR2 YNNKEL (reference sequence). Trimming removed 0 bases at V and 5 bases at J, with 13 bases between. The CDR3 DNA follows: TGTGCCAGCAGCCAAGAAAGGGTGGCCCCAACTGAAGCTTTCTTT. It yields the protein CASSQERVAPTEAFF.

For this clonotype: A much larger clonotype is one base distant, so this may be a read error. Written as DNA, the CDR3 is TGTGTCATCAGCGGGACTAGCGCATTCTGGGACGAGCAGTACTTC. Translation: CVISGTSAFWDEQYF. The genes are TRBV10-3 and TRBJ2-7, with 10 bases aligning to TRBD2. CDR1 is ENHRY, CDR2 SYGVKD, per germline. The CDR3 spans 15 residues.

The V and J genes are TRBV30 and TRBJ2-5; 10 bases line up with TRBD2. In germline, CDR1 is GTSNPN, CDR2 SVGIG (reference sequence). J was trimmed by 7 bases and V by 5 bases; bases with no gene match: 4. The CDR3 sequence is 12 residues long. Here the CDR3 reads CAWAGLARTQYF. The CDR3, as DNA: TGTGCCTGGGCGGGACTAGCGAGGACCCAGTACTTC.

The table lists this clonotype with a few counts. The chain joins TRBV4-1 to TRBJ2-3; a possible D gene is TRBD2 (5 bases). The CDR3 is made up of 13 amino acids. Per the germline V gene, CDR1 is MGHRA and CDR2 is YSYEKL. V lost 4 bases and J lost 3, with 8 bases in between. The CDR3 bases are TGCGCCAGCAGCCCCGGGGTGACAGATACGCAGTATTTT. As protein: CASSPGVTDTQYF.

This clonotype was counted a few times. V usage is TRBV6-1 and J usage is TRBJ2-3; the D is unclear. V lost 8 bases and J lost 1, with 13 bases in between. This CDR3 is 14 amino acids long. Germline loops: CDR1 MNHNS, CDR2 SASEGT. The CDR3 loop is CASYTGPGTDTQYF. The CDR3 nucleotides are TGTGCCAGCTACACCGGGCCGGGCACAGATACGCAGTATTTT.

This chain uses TRBV6-1 with TRBJ1-2; D gene uncertain. The germline gives CDR1 MNHNS, CDR2 SASEGT. CDR3 size: 17 residues. Deletions cut 7 bases from V and 2 bases from J, with 23 bases between. The CDR3 bases are TGTGCCAGCAACATACGAGAGGGCGGCCCGTTAAACTATGGCTACACCTTC. This codes for CASNIREGGPLNYGYTF.

The gene calls are TRBV2 and TRBJ1-1, with a weak D call TRBD1 (5 bases). This CDR3 is built from 13 residues. The germline CDR1 and CDR2 sequences are SNHLY and FYNNEI. The V and J ends lost 6 bases and 9 bases respectively, with 17 bases between them. This CDR3 reads CASRLDSQSKAFF. The CDR3 DNA reads as TGTGCCAGCAGGCTCGACAGTCAGTCAAAAGCTTTCTTT.

This clonotype was seen only a few times. V and J are TRBV27 and TRBJ2-1; tentatively, D is TRBD1 (5 bases). The CDR3 loop spans 13 amino acids. Germline V gene lookup returns CDR1 MNHEY and CDR2 SMNVEV (reference sequence). V lost 5 bases and J lost 3, with 8 bases in between. CDR3 amino acids: CASSVTDYNEQFF. In nucleotides, the CDR3 is TGTGCCAGCAGTGTGACAGACTACAATGAGCAGTTCTTC.

In its sample, this clonotype was seen a few times. J is TRBJ2-7 and V is TRBV6-2 or TRBV6-3; D not resolved. With 5 bases removed from V and 2 bases from J, the gap between germline ends came to 10 bases. Germline V gene data show CDR1 as MNHEY and CDR2 as SVGEGT. The length of the CDR3 is 13 residues. CDR3 residues: CASSAAAPYEQYF. The CDR3 DNA is TGTGCCAGCAGTGCAGCAGCGCCCTACGAGCAGTACTTC.

This clonotype is medium-sized (0.01 to 0.1%). This chain's CDR3 is CASRGTGSAVDTQYF. The CDR3 DNA is TGTGCCAGCAGAGGGACAGGGAGCGCAGTAGATACGCAGTATTTT. This chain uses TRBV28 with TRBJ2-3, with TRBD1 identical over 9 bases. Trimming removed 6 bases from V and 5 bases from J; junction bases left unmatched: 9. Germline-derived CDR1 and CDR2 are MDHEN and SYDVKM. The CDR3 extends over 15 amino acids.

The chain has TRBV4-1 and TRBJ1-4; D gene unclear. Trimming left V 0 bases short and J 4 bases short, with 9 bases between. There are 15 residues in the CDR3. The germline V gene has CDR1 MGHRA and CDR2 YSYEKL. CDR3 sequence: CASSQEGSYNEKLFF. Written as DNA, the CDR3 is TGCGCCAGCAGCCAAGAAGGCAGCTATAATGAAAAACTGTTTTTT.

The chain has TRBV6-5 and TRBJ2-1; 8 bases agree with TRBD1. Germline V gives CDR1 MNHEY, CDR2 SVGAGI. V gave up 0 bases and J gave up 6 bases; unmatched junction bases: 4. The CDR3 is 15 amino acids. CDR3 loop: CASSYSIRGRNEQFF. The CDR3 bases are TGTGCCAGCAGTTACTCGATCAGGGGGCGCAATGAGCAGTTCTTC.

V and J are TRBV25-1 and TRBJ1-2, with 8 positions matching TRBD1. Per the germline V gene, CDR1 is MGHDK and CDR2 is SYGVNS. Losses at the gene ends were 4 bases for V and 6 bases for J; bases not matched to a gene: 4. CDR3 length equals 13 residues. CDR3: CASSGQGLNGYTF. CDR3 in DNA: TGTGCCAGCAGTGGACAGGGGCTGAATGGCTACACCTTC.

The chain links TRBV5-1 to TRBJ2-5; 7 nucleotides align to TRBD2. The CDR3 has 15 residues. With V trimmed by 0 bases and J by 4 bases, 6 bases remained unmatched. Germline values: CDR1 SGHRS, CDR2 YFSETQ. CDR3 in DNA: TGCGCCAGCAGCTTGGGTCCGACGGGAGGAGAGACCCAGTACTTC. It is translated as CASSLGPTGGETQYF. Based on the CDR3 plus reference TRBV5-1 and TRBJ2-5, the full variable domain is KAGVTQTPRYLIKTRGQQVTLSCSPISGHRSVSWYQQTPGQGLQFLFEYFSETQRNKGNFPGRFSGRQFSNSRSEMNVSTLELGDSALYLCASSLGPTGGETQYFGPGTRLLVL.

Relative to its sample, this clonotype is medium-sized. The chain combines TRBV19 with TRBJ2-7; TRBD2 might be the D (5 bases). The CDR3 has 15 amino acids. Trimming removed 4 bases at V and 10 bases at J, with 23 bases between. Germline V CDR1 and CDR2: LNHDA, SQIVND (reference sequence). The CDR3 reads CASSSVGVAPQEQYF. As DNA, the CDR3 is TGTGCCAGTAGTAGCGTCGGGGTAGCGCCTCAGGAACAGTACTTC. The variable domain in full, with the rest retrieved from reference TRBV19 and TRBJ2-7, is DGGITQSPKYLFRKEGQNVTLSCEQNLNHDAMYWYRQDPGQGLRLIYYSQIVNDFQKGDIAEGYSVSREKKESFPLTVTSAQKNPTAFYLCASSSVGVAPQEQYFGPGTRLTVT.

There are a few counts of this clonotype. The chain has TRBV6-1 and TRBJ2-7; no clear D gene. V was pared by 2 bases and J by 13 bases, with 12 bases between. Germline V gene sequence: CDR1 MNHNS, CDR2 SASEGT. The CDR3 covers 11 residues. The CDR3 nucleotides read TGTGCCAGCAGTGAACTCTGGGTTAACTACTTC. Residues: CASSELWVNYF.

This clonotype is labeled as medium-sized. The chain has TRBV28 and TRBJ1-1; D not certain. The CDR3 has 15 amino acids. Trimming pared 3 bases from V and 0 bases from J, leaving 11 bases between. Germline V gene lookup returns CDR1 MDHEN and CDR2 SYDVKM. The CDR3 region has the DNA TGTGCCAGCAGTTTGCCGGCCTCCATGAACACTGAAGCTTTCTTT. It codes for CASSLPASMNTEAFF. Full variable domain (remainder filled in from reference TRBV28 and TRBJ1-1): DVKVTQSSRYLVKRTGEKVFLECVQDMDHENMFWYRQDPGLGLRLIYFSYDVKMKEKGDIPEGYSVSREKKERFSLILESASTNQTSMYLCASSLPASMNTEAFFGQGTRLTVV.